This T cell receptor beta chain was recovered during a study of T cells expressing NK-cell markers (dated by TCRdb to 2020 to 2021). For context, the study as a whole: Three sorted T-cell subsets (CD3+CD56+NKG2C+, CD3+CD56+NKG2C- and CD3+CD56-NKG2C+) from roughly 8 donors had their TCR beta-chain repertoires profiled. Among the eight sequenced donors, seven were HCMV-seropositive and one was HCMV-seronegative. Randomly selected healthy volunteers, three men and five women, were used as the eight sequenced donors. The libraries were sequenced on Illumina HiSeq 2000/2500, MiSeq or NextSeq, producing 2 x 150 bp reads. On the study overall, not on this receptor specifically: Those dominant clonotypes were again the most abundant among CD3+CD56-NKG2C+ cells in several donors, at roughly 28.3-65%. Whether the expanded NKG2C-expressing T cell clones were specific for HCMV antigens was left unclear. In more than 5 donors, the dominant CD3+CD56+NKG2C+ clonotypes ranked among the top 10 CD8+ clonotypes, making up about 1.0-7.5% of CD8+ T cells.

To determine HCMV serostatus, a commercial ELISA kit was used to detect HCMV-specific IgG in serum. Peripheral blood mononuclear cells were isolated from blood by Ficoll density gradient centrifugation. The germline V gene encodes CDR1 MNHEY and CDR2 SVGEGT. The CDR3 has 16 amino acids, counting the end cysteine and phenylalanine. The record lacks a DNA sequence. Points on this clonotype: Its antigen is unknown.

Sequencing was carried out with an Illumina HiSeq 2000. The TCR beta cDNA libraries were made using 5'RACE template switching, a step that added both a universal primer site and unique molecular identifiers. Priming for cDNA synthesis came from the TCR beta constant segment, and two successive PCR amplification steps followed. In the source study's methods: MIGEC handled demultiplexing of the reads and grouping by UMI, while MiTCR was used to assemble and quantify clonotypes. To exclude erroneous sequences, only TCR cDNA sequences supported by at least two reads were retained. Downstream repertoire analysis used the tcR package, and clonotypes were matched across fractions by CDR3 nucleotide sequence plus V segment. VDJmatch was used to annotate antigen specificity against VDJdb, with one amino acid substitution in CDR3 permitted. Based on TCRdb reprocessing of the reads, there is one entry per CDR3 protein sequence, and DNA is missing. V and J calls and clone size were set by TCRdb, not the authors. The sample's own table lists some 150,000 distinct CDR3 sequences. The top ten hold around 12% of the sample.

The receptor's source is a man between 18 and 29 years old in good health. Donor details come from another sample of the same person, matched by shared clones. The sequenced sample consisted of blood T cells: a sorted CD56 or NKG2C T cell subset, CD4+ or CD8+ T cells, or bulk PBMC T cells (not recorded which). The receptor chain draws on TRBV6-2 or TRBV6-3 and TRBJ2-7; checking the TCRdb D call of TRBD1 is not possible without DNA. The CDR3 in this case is CASSYSARDPTYEQYF.